The 32 T cell receptor beta chains in this list originate from one sample, sequenced in a study of cytomegalovirus exposure and HLA in healthy donors. This PCR relied on a set of 60 Vbeta primers and 13 Jbeta primers. TCRdb keeps only in-frame clones here, not all; method: immunoSEQ multiplex PCR. Recorded for this sample: about 150,000 clones. The material sequenced was PBMCs. The receptors derive from a man between 25 and 39 years old in good health and CMV-seronegative.

The rearrangement joins TRBV10-2 to TRBJ2-6; 7 bases line up with TRBD1. The germline V gene has CDR1 WSHSY and CDR2 SAAADI. J was trimmed by 0 bases and V by 8 bases; bases with no gene match: 4. The length of the CDR3 is 15 residues. The CDR3 nucleotides read TGCGCCAGCGCGAGGGACAGCTCTGGGGCCAACGTCCTGACTTTC. Translated: CASARDSSGANVLTF.

The chain carries TRBV6-4 and TRBJ2-1, with 8 bases lining up with TRBD2. Germline-derived CDR1 and CDR2 are MRHNA and SNTAGT. The CDR3 has 15 amino acids. The trim removed 3 bases at V and 3 bases at J, leaving 4 bases unmatched. In nucleotides, the CDR3 is TGTGCCAGCAGTGATGCCGGGACTAGCTACAATGAGCAGTTCTTC. Translating it yields CASSDAGTSYNEQFF.

On this clone: This sample includes further DNA sequences coding for the same CDR3. V is TRBV12-5 and J is TRBJ2-7; tentative D call: TRBD1 (6 bases). The CDR3 has 12 residues. With 5 bases removed from V and 3 bases from J, the gap between germline ends came to 8 bases. From germline, CDR1 is LGHNT and CDR2 FRNRAP. CDR3 residues: CASGLDSYEQYF. DNA for the CDR3: TGTGCTAGTGGTCTGGACAGCTACGAGCAGTACTTC.

This rearrangement joins TRBV27 to TRBJ1-3; 8 bases map to TRBD1. Germline loops: CDR1 MNHEY, CDR2 SMNVEV (reference sequence). This CDR3 has 15 amino acids. The V and J ends lost 4 bases and 3 bases, in that order; junction bases with no gene match: 5. The CDR3 spells CASSSRDRSGNTIYF. The CDR3 coding sequence is TGTGCCAGCAGTTCCCGGGACAGGAGTGGAAACACCATATATTTT.

The chain is built from TRBV4-2 and TRBJ2-5; TRBD2 matches 11 bases. V trimming: 3 bases; J trimming: 3 bases; junction bases outside the gene matches: 3. Germline CDR1 reads LGHNA; CDR2 reads YNFKEQ. CDR3 size: 15 residues. The CDR3 here is CASSHGTSGEETQYF. The CDR3 DNA sequence: TGTGCCAGCAGCCATGGGACTAGCGGTGAAGAGACCCAGTACTTC.

This chain connects TRBV15 to TRBJ2-3, with 9 bases fitting TRBD2. The CDR3 runs 18 residues. Germline V gene sequence: CDR1 LNHNV, CDR2 YYDKDF (reference sequence). Germline trimming cut 1 base from V and 4 bases from J; bases unmatched to any gene: 12. The CDR3 region has the DNA TGTGCCACCAGCAGAGCCGTGGGGACTAGCTTCTTCCCAGATACGCAGTATTTT. Its translation: CATSRAVGTSFFPDTQYF.

This rearrangement joins TRBV5-1 to TRBJ1-1, with 7 bases that match TRBD1. After removal of 2 bases from V and 2 bases from J, the junction contained 3 bases not matched to a gene. The germline V gene encodes CDR1 SGHRS and CDR2 YFSETQ. CDR3 length equals 14 residues. CDR3 in amino acids: CASSLNRGNTEAFF. The DNA for the CDR3 is TGCGCCAGCAGCTTAAACAGGGGAAACACTGAAGCTTTCTTT.

The chain combines TRBV4-2 with TRBJ1-2; no clear D gene. Germline CDR1 LGHNA, CDR2 YNFKEQ. Between the trimmed V and J ends, which lost 4 bases and 1 base, there was a span of 13 bases. The CDR3 is made up of 15 amino acids. The CDR3: CASSPGPELNYGYTF. Written as DNA, the CDR3 is TGTGCCAGCAGCCCTGGTCCCGAACTTAACTATGGCTACACCTTC.

The rearrangement joins TRBV29-1 to TRBJ1-3; D might be TRBD1 (5 bases). Germline CDR1 is SQVTM and CDR2 is ANQGSEA. The CDR3 has 12 residues. V was shortened by 6 bases and J by 3 bases, with 9 bases between the two germline ends. The CDR3 sequence is CSVGLDGNTIYF. The CDR3 bases are TGCAGCGTGGGGCTTGATGGAAACACCATATATTTT.

This sequence joins TRBV27 and TRBJ2-7; TRBD2 agrees at 8 bases. The CDR3 is made up of 13 amino acids. Germline trimming cut 8 bases from V and 7 bases from J; bases unmatched to any gene: 10. Germline loops: CDR1 MNHEY, CDR2 SMNVEV (reference sequence). The CDR3 here is CASADREGSEQYF. In DNA form, the CDR3 reads TGTGCCAGCGCCGATCGGGAGGGGAGTGAGCAGTACTTC.

This chain connects TRBV19 to TRBJ1-2, with D maybe TRBD1 (5 bases). Germline V CDR1 and CDR2: LNHDA, SQIVND (reference sequence). The V end lost 11 bases, the J end lost 4 bases, and 17 bases lay between the germline ends. The CDR3 is made up of 13 amino acids. This CDR3 reads CACLGGDCYGYTF. Here the CDR3 DNA reads TGTGCCTGTCTGGGGGGGGATTGCTATGGCTACACCTTC.

The chain has TRBV4-3 and TRBJ2-2; 7 bases fit TRBD2. V shed 2 bases and J 7 bases; nucleotides not matched to a gene: 10. The CDR3 covers 16 residues. Per the germline V gene, CDR1 is LGHNA and CDR2 is YSLEER. In nucleotides, the CDR3 is TGCGCCAGCAGCCAACACCCCGGGACTAAGGGCGGGGAGCTGTTTTTT. Protein sequence: CASSQHPGTKGGELFF.

J is TRBJ1-5 and V is TRBV6-6, with no clear D. The V and J ends lost 7 bases and 3 bases respectively, with 13 bases between them. Germline assignment: CDR1 MNHNY and CDR2 SVGAGI (reference sequence). The CDR3 covers 14 residues. CDR3 in amino acids: CASNQNEPNQPQHF. As DNA, the CDR3 is TGTGCCAGCAACCAGAATGAACCCAATCAGCCCCAGCATTTT.

V gene TRBV11-3 combines with J gene TRBJ1-2; TRBD1 matches at 8 bases. The CDR3 spans 16 residues. Germline CDR1 and CDR2: SGHNT and YENEEA. J gave up 4 bases and V 5 bases, and 12 bases lay outside the gene matches. CDR3 coding DNA: TGTGCCAGCAGCCCTCAAACAGGGGGGGTTTTCTATGGCTACACCTTC. This gives the protein CASSPQTGGVFYGYTF.

V and J are TRBV11-2 and TRBJ2-3; D remains unclear. V was shortened by 1 base and J by 0 bases, with 5 bases between the two germline ends. CDR1 is SGHAT, CDR2 FQNNGV, per germline. This CDR3 has 14 amino acids. CDR3 region: CASSLGRSTDTQYF. The CDR3 DNA sequence: TGTGCCAGCAGCTTAGGCCGGAGCACAGATACGCAGTATTTT.

The chain uses TRBV9 and TRBJ1-4, with 7 positions matching TRBD1. The trim removed 4 bases at V and 8 bases at J, leaving 14 bases unmatched. Germline assignment: CDR1 SGDLS and CDR2 YYNGEE. The CDR3 totals 16 residues. CDR3 sequence reads: CASSINQGVFREKLFF. In DNA, the CDR3 is TGTGCCAGCAGCATAAATCAGGGGGTCTTCAGGGAAAAACTGTTTTTT.

The chain joins TRBV5-6 to TRBJ2-5; 7 nucleotides match TRBD2. Matching the DNA end better, TRBJ2-7 makes the J call doubtful. CDR1 and CDR2 (germline): SGHDT, YYEEEE. The CDR3 is 14 residues long. CDR3 residues: CASSLGLANYEQYF. The CDR3 bases are TGTGCCAGCAGCTTGGGACTAGCAAATTACGAGCAGTACTTC.

The chain uses TRBV7-9 and TRBJ2-5, with D possibly being TRBD1 (6 bases). V was shortened by 5 bases and J by 1 base, with 11 bases between the two germline ends. CDR3 size: 14 residues. Germline CDR1 is SEHNR and CDR2 is FQNEAQ (reference sequence). DNA for the CDR3: TGTGCCAGCAGCCTCGGGACAATCCAAGAGACCCAGTACTTC. Protein: CASSLGTIQETQYF.

The V and J genes are TRBV4-3 and TRBJ1-2; 7 bases are shared with TRBD1. The J segment lost 6 bases and the V segment lost 1 base, leaving 2 bases of the junction unmatched. The V gene's germline CDR1 is LGHNA and CDR2 YSLEER. This CDR3 contains 13 residues. The CDR3: CASSQVGTDGYTF. The CDR3 DNA is TGCGCCAGCAGCCAAGTAGGGACAGATGGCTACACCTTC.

V usage is TRBV11-2 and J usage is TRBJ2-7, with TRBD1 identical over 8 bases. Germline CDR1 SGHAT, CDR2 FQNNGV. V trimming: 5 bases; J trimming: 4 bases; junction bases outside the gene matches: 7. This CDR3 is 14 amino acids long. This CDR3 reads CASSLGTGWYEQYF. The CDR3 bases are TGTGCCAGCAGCCTAGGGACAGGCTGGTACGAGCAGTACTTC.

The rearrangement links TRBV10-2 to TRBJ2-1; 8 bases are a match to TRBD2. V lost 6 bases and J lost 5; bases outside the gene matches: 9. The CDR3 is 15 amino acids. Germline V gene sequence: CDR1 WSHSY, CDR2 SAAADI. The CDR3 bases are TGCGCCAGCAGCGTCGGGACTAGGGAAAACAATGAGCAGTTCTTC. Translating it yields CASSVGTRENNEQFF.

On this clone: The identical CDR3 is also encoded by other nucleotide sequences in the sample. The chain links TRBV18 to TRBJ2-7, with D unclear. Germline V CDR1 and CDR2: KGHSH, LQKENI. The CDR3 spans 13 residues. V was shortened by 0 bases and J by 1 base, with 4 bases between the two germline ends. The CDR3 coding sequence is TGTGCCAGCTCACCACCATCGTCCTACGAGCAGTACTTC. Protein sequence: CASSPPSSYEQYF.

The chain joins TRBV7-9 to TRBJ2-5, with a weak D call TRBD2 (5 bases). This CDR3 spans 14 amino acids. V was trimmed by 5 bases and J by 1 base, leaving 11 bases between them. Germline V gives CDR1 SEHNR, CDR2 FQNEAQ (reference sequence). In DNA, the CDR3 is TGTGCCAGCAGCCCCGGACTGACCCAAGAGACCCAGTACTTC. Its protein is CASSPGLTQETQYF.

The rearrangement joins TRBV6-5 to TRBJ1-1, with TRBD1 as a possible D gene (5 bases). Looked up from germline, CDR1 is MNHEY and CDR2 is SVGAGI. V gave up 6 bases and J gave up 3 bases, with 11 bases separating them. CDR3 length: 13 residues. The CDR3 sequence: CASSPDTYTEAFF. The CDR3 nucleotides are TGTGCCAGCAGCCCGGACACTTACACTGAAGCTTTCTTT.

The chain links TRBV27 to TRBJ2-7, with TRBD2 as a possible D gene (5 bases). V was clipped by 6 bases and J by 7 bases, with 22 bases between them. The CDR3 covers 15 residues. Germline assignment: CDR1 MNHEY and CDR2 SMNVEV (reference sequence). CDR3 sequence (DNA): TGTGCCAGCAGCCCTCGGAGGTTTCGCGTGGAGGAGCAGTACTTC. As protein: CASSPRRFRVEEQYF.

CDR3 in DNA: TGTGCCAGCAGTTACTCAGAGGGAAAGGGCTACGAGCAGTACTTC. This codes for CASSYSEGKGYEQYF. The rearrangement joins TRBV6-5 to TRBJ2-7; tentative D call: TRBD2 (5 bases). Per germline, CDR1 MNHEY and CDR2 SVGAGI. Deletions cut 0 bases from V and 3 bases from J, with 12 bases between. This CDR3 region has 15 residues.

This chain joins TRBV5-1 and TRBJ2-4; D gene ambiguous. Germline V lookup: CDR1 SGHRS, CDR2 YFSETQ. The CDR3 totals 13 residues. V was pared by 3 bases and J by 4 bases, with 8 bases between. This CDR3 is CASSSDGKNIQYF. The CDR3 DNA is TGCGCCAGCAGCTCCGACGGGAAAAACATTCAGTACTTC.

The rearrangement uses TRBV18 and TRBJ1-2, with 8 bases that match TRBD1. The CDR3 covers 15 residues. The trim removed 3 bases at V and 8 bases at J, leaving 11 bases unmatched. The germline gives CDR1 KGHSH, CDR2 LQKENI. The CDR3 reads CASSPSPTGGEGYTF. CDR3 coding DNA: TGTGCCAGCTCACCCTCCCCAACAGGGGGGGAAGGCTACACCTTC.

The chain combines TRBV2 with TRBJ2-6; D uncertain. The germline V and J ends were trimmed by 8 bases and 2 bases, with 7 bases remaining between them. The CDR3 spans 13 residues. Germline lookup yields CDR1 SNHLY and CDR2 FYNNEI. CDR3 region: CASFRAGANVLTF. The CDR3 DNA sequence: TGTGCCAGCTTTCGGGCTGGGGCCAACGTCCTGACTTTC.

This rearrangement joins TRBV10-3 to TRBJ2-1, with 8 bases aligning to TRBD2. V trimming: 3 bases; J trimming: 7 bases; junction bases outside the gene matches: 11. CDR1 is ENHRY, CDR2 SYGVKD, per germline. The CDR3 is 16 residues long. The CDR3 reads CAISDFSRGTRNEQFF. The CDR3 DNA reads as TGTGCCATCAGTGATTTTTCTCGAGGGACTAGAAATGAGCAGTTCTTC.

This chain links TRBV5-8 with TRBJ1-3, with 7 bases that match TRBD1. Germline V gene data show CDR1 as SGHTS and CDR2 as YDEGEE. Trimming took 4 bases from V and 1 from J; bases not matched to a gene: 5. The CDR3 is 15 amino acids. CDR3 in DNA: TGTGCCAGCAGCGGCCGACAGGGTTCTGGAAACACCATATATTTT. This gives the protein CASSGRQGSGNTIYF. The full variable domain, in which reference TRBV5-8 and TRBJ1-3 provide the parts outside the CDR3, is EAGVTQSPTHLIKTRGQQATLRCSPISGHTSVYWYQQALGLGLQFLLWYDEGEERNRGNFPPRFSGRQFPNYSSELNVNALELEDSALYLCASSGRQGSGNTIYFGEGSWLTVV.

The chain uses TRBV4-1 and TRBJ2-2; 8 positions agree with TRBD1. Germline V gene lookup returns CDR1 MGHRA and CDR2 YSYEKL. The CDR3 loop spans 15 amino acids. V shed 0 bases and J 5 bases; nucleotides not matched to a gene: 2. CDR3 sequence (DNA): TGCGCCAGCAGCCAAGACAGGGGGCTTACCGGGGAGCTGTTTTTT. This gives the protein CASSQDRGLTGELFF.